One and the same sample provided the 3 T cell receptor beta chains below, sequenced in a study of post-analysis software for immune sequencing data. Whole-study results and caveats: A few TRBV segments were significantly more frequent in patients than in controls. TRBV5-6, TRBV5-1 and TRBV20-1 were among these segments.

For these TCRs, the target antigens are not known. Unique-molecular-identifier-tagged TCR beta cDNA libraries were used. One entry per CDR3 protein, called by TCRdb with MiXCR from the PCR reads. The table records roughly 670,000 distinct CDR3 sequences, roughly three fifths of them present only once. Sequenced material: blood. The source of these receptors is a girl aged 2 to 10 with multiple sclerosis.

In its sample, this clonotype was seen a few times. CDR3 in DNA: TGCAGCGTTTACGAAAAGGGGGCTAGCGGCTACACCTTC. Amino acid sequence: CSVYEKGASGYTF. The rearrangement uses TRBV29-1 and TRBJ1-2; 7 bases fit TRBD1. The J segment lost 8 bases and the V segment lost 5 bases, leaving 11 bases of the junction unmatched. The length of the CDR3 is 13 residues. Per the germline V gene, CDR1 is SQVTM and CDR2 is ANQGSEA.

Regarding this clonotype: One junction end disagrees with the germline gene, perhaps due to a read error. The J gene is TRBJ1-5, the V gene TRBV20-1; D call uncertain. The CDR3 runs to 12 residues. CDR1 DFQATT and CDR2 SNEGSKA come from the germline V gene (reference sequence). The CDR3, as DNA: TGCAGTGCTAGAGGGGCGAATCAGCTCCAGCATTTT. Its protein is CSARGANQLQHF.

In this sample, this clonotype turned up a few times. The V gene is TRBV7-6, the J gene TRBJ2-7; 8 bases are shared with TRBD2. After removal of 5 bases from V and 6 bases from J, the junction contained 12 bases not matched to a gene. CDR3 size: 15 residues. Germline lookup yields CDR1 SGHVS and CDR2 FNYEAQ. CDR3 amino acids: CASSGLSSGGPEQYF. The CDR3, as DNA: TGTGCCAGCAGCGGACTGTCGAGCGGGGGTCCCGAGCAGTACTTC.